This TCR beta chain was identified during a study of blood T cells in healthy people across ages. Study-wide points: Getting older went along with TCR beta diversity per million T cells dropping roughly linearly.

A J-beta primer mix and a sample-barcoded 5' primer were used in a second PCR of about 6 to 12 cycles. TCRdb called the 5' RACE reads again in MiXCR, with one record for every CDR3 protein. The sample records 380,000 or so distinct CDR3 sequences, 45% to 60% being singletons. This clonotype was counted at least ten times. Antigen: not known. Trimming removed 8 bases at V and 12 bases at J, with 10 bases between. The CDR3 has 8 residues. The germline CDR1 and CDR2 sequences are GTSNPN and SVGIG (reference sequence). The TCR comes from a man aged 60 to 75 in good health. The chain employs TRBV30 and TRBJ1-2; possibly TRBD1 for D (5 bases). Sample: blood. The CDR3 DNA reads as TGTGCCATTTCAGGGAACACCTTC. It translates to CAISGNTF.